The clone carrying this T cell receptor beta chain appeared many times. Breast cancer patients provided tissue from their axillary draining lymph nodes. TCRdb redid the calling of the multiplex PCR reads with MiXCR, one entry per CDR3 protein. Found here are around 120,000 distinct CDR3 sequences, 20% of them singletons; the top ten hold under 4.5%. The sample comes from a study of breast tumors, draining lymph nodes, adjacent tissues. Germline CDR1 is SGHAT and CDR2 is FQNNGV. V lost 0 bases and J lost 3, with 14 bases in between. The CDR3 runs 16 residues. Material for sequencing was axillary lymph node tissue. The rearrangement links TRBV11-2 to TRBJ1-2; possible D gene TRBD1, 6 bases. This TCR came from a female donor with breast cancer. Some clones in this sample may be carry-over from other donors' samples. CDR3 in amino acids: CASSLDLLAGDYGYTF. The CDR3 nucleotides read TGTGCCAGCAGCTTAGATTTGTTGGCAGGGGACTATGGCTACACCTTC.